This T cell receptor (beta chain) came from a study of blood T cell repertoires in COVID-19. Repertoires were generated with immunoSEQ multiplex PCR, while TCRdb's copy carries only in-frame clones and drops some. The data contain 200,000 to 250,000 clones, approximately 80% of them singletons. Assignments of participants to cohorts depended upon their own reported clinical history. The CDR3 sequence is 11 residues long. With 3 bases removed from V and 6 bases from J, the gap between germline ends came to 5 bases. The V gene's germline CDR1 is SEHNR and CDR2 FQNEAQ (reference sequence). This receptor was taken from a man aged 25-45 years with acute COVID-19. The source material was PBMCs or T cells enriched from blood (not recorded which). The gene calls are TRBV7-9 and TRBJ1-2; D ambiguous. The CDR3 loop is CASSLSDGYTF. In nucleotides, the CDR3 is TGTGCCAGCAGCTTGTCGGATGGCTACACCTTC.